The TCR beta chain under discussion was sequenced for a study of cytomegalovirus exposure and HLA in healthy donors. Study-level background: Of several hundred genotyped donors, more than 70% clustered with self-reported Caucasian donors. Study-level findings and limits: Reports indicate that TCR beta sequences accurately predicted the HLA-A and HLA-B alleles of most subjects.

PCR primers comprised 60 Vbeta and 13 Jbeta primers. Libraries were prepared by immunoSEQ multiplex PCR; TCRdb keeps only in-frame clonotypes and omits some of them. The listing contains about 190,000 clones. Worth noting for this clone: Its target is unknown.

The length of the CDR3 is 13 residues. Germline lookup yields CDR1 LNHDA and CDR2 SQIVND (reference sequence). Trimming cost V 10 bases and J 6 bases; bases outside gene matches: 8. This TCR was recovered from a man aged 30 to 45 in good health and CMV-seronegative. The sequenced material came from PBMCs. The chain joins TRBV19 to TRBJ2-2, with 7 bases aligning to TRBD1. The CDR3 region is CAIHEQGSGELFF. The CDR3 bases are TGTGCCATCCACGAACAGGGGTCCGGGGAGCTGTTTTTT.